Listed below are T cell receptor beta chains from one sample, sequenced in a study of blood T cell repertoires in COVID-19. Assay used: immunoSEQ multiplex PCR; TCRdb lists only in-frame clones, some missing. The table lists under 150,000 clones, 84% of them singletons. The sequenced sample was peripheral blood. The receptors shown here come from a human donor in a cohort sampled during active COVID-19. Both conserved end residues are part of each CDR3. D genes are given only for firm matches. For some rows the clone size is stated as once, few or many, or as a class when expanded; others skip it.

d_call: NA
clone_size: NA
v_call: TRBV4-1
j_call: TRBJ2-5
cdr3_nt: TGCGCCAGCAGCCAAGATGGGGCAGGGAAAGAGACCCAGTACTTC
cdr3_aa: CASSQDGAGKETQYF

d_call: NA
clone_size: NA
v_call: TRBV2
j_call: TRBJ2-3
cdr3_nt: TGTGCCAGCAGCCTAGGGACTCTTAGGGCAGATACGCAGTATTTT
cdr3_aa: CASSLGTLRADTQYF

d_call: TRBD1
clone_size: NA
v_call: TRBV11-3
j_call: TRBJ2-6
cdr3_nt: TGTGCCAGCAACTTAGGTCAGGGGGAGTCTGGGGCCAACGTCCTGACTTTC
cdr3_aa: CASNLGQGESGANVLTF

d_call: NA
clone_size: NA
v_call: TRBV2
j_call: TRBJ1-4
cdr3_nt: TGTGCCAGCAGGGCGGAATCAACTAATGAAAAACTGTTTTTT
cdr3_aa: CASRAESTNEKLFF

d_call: TRBD1
clone_size: NA
v_call: TRBV5-8
j_call: TRBJ1-5
cdr3_nt: TGTGCCAGCAGCCTTGACAGGGCTCAGAGGCAGCCCCAGCATTTT
cdr3_aa: CASSLDRAQRQPQHF

d_call: NA
clone_size: NA
v_call: TRBV3-1/TRBV3-2
j_call: TRBJ2-1
cdr3_nt: TGTGCCAGCAGCCCTGGGAGGAGCGGTCCCTACAATGAGCAGTTCTTC
cdr3_aa: CASSPGRSGPYNEQFF

d_call: NA
clone_size: NA
v_call: TRBV9
j_call: TRBJ1-2
cdr3_nt: TGTGCCAGCAGCCCCCTGGGGAGGGAAGGATTGATCTATGGCTACACCTTC
cdr3_aa: CASSPLGREGLIYGYTF

d_call: TRBD1
clone_size: NA
v_call: TRBV13
j_call: TRBJ1-2
cdr3_nt: TGTGCCAGCAGCTTATCCCGGGACAGGGGGCACTTCACCTTC
cdr3_aa: CASSLSRDRGHFTF

d_call: TRBD1
clone_size: NA
v_call: TRBV6-2/TRBV6-3
j_call: TRBJ1-1
cdr3_nt: TGTGCCAGCAGTTACCAGGGACAGGGAAAGGGGTTCACTGAAGCTTTCTTT
cdr3_aa: CASSYQGQGKGFTEAFF

d_call: NA
clone_size: NA
v_call: TRBV6-2/TRBV6-3
j_call: TRBJ1-6
cdr3_nt: TGTGCCAGCAGTTACACCCGGGAGTATTCACCCCTCCACTTT
cdr3_aa: CASSYTREYSPLHF

d_call: NA
clone_size: NA
v_call: TRBV5-8
j_call: TRBJ1-1
cdr3_nt: TGTGCCAGCAGCTTGGACAGGAACACTGAAGCTTTCTTT
cdr3_aa: CASSLDRNTEAFF

d_call: TRBD2
clone_size: NA
v_call: TRBV5-5
j_call: TRBJ2-5
cdr3_nt: TGTGCCAGCAGCACCGGACTAGCGGGACAAGAGACCCAGTACTTC
cdr3_aa: CASSTGLAGQETQYF

d_call: TRBD1
clone_size: NA
v_call: TRBV11-3
j_call: TRBJ2-5
cdr3_nt: TGTGCCAGCAGCACCGGGACAGGGACGCAAGAGACCCAGTACTTC
cdr3_aa: CASSTGTGTQETQYF

d_call: NA
clone_size: NA
v_call: TRBV7-2
j_call: TRBJ2-7
cdr3_nt: TGTGCCAGCAGCCCTCAGCAGGGGATATACGAGCAGTACTTC
cdr3_aa: CASSPQQGIYEQYF

d_call: TRBD1
clone_size: NA
v_call: TRBV28
j_call: TRBJ1-5
cdr3_nt: TGTGCCAGCACCACAACAGGGGGCAATCAGCCCCAGCATTTT
cdr3_aa: CASTTTGGNQPQHF

d_call: NA
clone_size: NA
v_call: TRBV18
j_call: TRBJ1-1
cdr3_nt: TGTGCCAGCTCACCACGTGGTCAGGGGAACACTGAAGCTTTCTTT
cdr3_aa: CASSPRGQGNTEAFF

d_call: TRBD2
clone_size: NA
v_call: TRBV7-2
j_call: TRBJ2-3
cdr3_nt: TGTGCCAGCAGCTTTCCGGGACTAGCGGTTTCTAGCACAGATACGCAGTATTTT
cdr3_aa: CASSFPGLAVSSTDTQYF

d_call: TRBD2
clone_size: NA
v_call: TRBV5-4
j_call: TRBJ2-5
cdr3_nt: TGTGCCAGCAGCTTGGTCGGGAGGGACCAAGAGACCCAGTACTTC
cdr3_aa: CASSLVGRDQETQYF

d_call: TRBD2
clone_size: NA
v_call: TRBV5-4
j_call: TRBJ2-5
cdr3_nt: TGTGCCAGCAGCTTGGGGCTAGCGGGGGGGCTCGGAGAGACCCAGTACTTC
cdr3_aa: CASSLGLAGGLGETQYF

d_call: NA
clone_size: NA
v_call: TRBV30
j_call: TRBJ2-1
cdr3_nt: TGTGCCTGGAGTGCTCGGGCTACGGGGAATGAGCAGTTCTTC
cdr3_aa: CAWSARATGNEQFF

d_call: NA
clone_size: NA
v_call: TRBV19
j_call: TRBJ2-1
cdr3_nt: TGTGCCAGTAGTACAAAGGGGCCTTCCTACAATGAGCAGTTCTTC
cdr3_aa: CASSTKGPSYNEQFF

d_call: TRBD1
clone_size: NA
v_call: TRBV7-2
j_call: TRBJ1-5
cdr3_nt: TGTGCCAGCAGCCAACAGGGGGCCAATCAGCCCCAGCATTTT
cdr3_aa: CASSQQGANQPQHF

d_call: NA
clone_size: NA
v_call: TRBV9
j_call: TRBJ1-4
cdr3_nt: TGTGCCAGCAGCGCGGGGGGGACTAATGAAAAACTGTTTTTT
cdr3_aa: CASSAGGTNEKLFF

d_call: TRBD2
clone_size: NA
v_call: TRBV7-2
j_call: TRBJ2-7
cdr3_nt: TGTGCCAGCACCCACGGGACTAGCGGGGGGGAAGGCTACGAGCAGTACTTC
cdr3_aa: CASTHGTSGGEGYEQYF

d_call: NA
clone_size: NA
v_call: TRBV18
j_call: TRBJ1-3
cdr3_nt: TGTGCCAGCTCACCACCGGGACTCTCTTTCGGGGAGAACACCATATATTTT
cdr3_aa: CASSPPGLSFGENTIYF

d_call: NA
clone_size: NA
v_call: TRBV7-9
j_call: TRBJ1-2
cdr3_nt: TGTGCCAGCAGCCCTCCACCGGGGTCAGCTAACTATGGCTACACCTTC
cdr3_aa: CASSPPPGSANYGYTF

d_call: NA
clone_size: NA
v_call: TRBV5-5
j_call: TRBJ1-2
cdr3_nt: TGTGCCAGCAGCACTGACAGGACCTATGGCTACACCTTC
cdr3_aa: CASSTDRTYGYTF

d_call: NA
clone_size: once
v_call: TRBV2
j_call: TRBJ1-1
cdr3_nt: TGTGCCAGCGCCAGGGTTAAAGCTTTCTTT
cdr3_aa: CASARVKAFF

d_call: NA
clone_size: NA
v_call: TRBV30
j_call: TRBJ1-5
cdr3_nt: TGTGCCTGGAGTGCCAACAGGGTCAATCAGCCCCAGCATTTT
cdr3_aa: CAWSANRVNQPQHF

d_call: NA
clone_size: NA
v_call: TRBV6-6
j_call: TRBJ1-1
cdr3_nt: TGTGCCAGCAACCTACAGGGTGAAGCTTTCTTT
cdr3_aa: CASNLQGEAFF

d_call: NA
clone_size: NA
v_call: TRBV28
j_call: TRBJ1-6
cdr3_nt: TGTGCCAGCAGTTGGTCAGGGATGGTTTCACCCCTCCACTTT
cdr3_aa: CASSWSGMVSPLHF

d_call: TRBD2
clone_size: NA
v_call: TRBV19
j_call: TRBJ2-1
cdr3_nt: TGTGCCAGTAGTATACAGCGGGGGATGAATGAGCAGTTCTTC
cdr3_aa: CASSIQRGMNEQFF